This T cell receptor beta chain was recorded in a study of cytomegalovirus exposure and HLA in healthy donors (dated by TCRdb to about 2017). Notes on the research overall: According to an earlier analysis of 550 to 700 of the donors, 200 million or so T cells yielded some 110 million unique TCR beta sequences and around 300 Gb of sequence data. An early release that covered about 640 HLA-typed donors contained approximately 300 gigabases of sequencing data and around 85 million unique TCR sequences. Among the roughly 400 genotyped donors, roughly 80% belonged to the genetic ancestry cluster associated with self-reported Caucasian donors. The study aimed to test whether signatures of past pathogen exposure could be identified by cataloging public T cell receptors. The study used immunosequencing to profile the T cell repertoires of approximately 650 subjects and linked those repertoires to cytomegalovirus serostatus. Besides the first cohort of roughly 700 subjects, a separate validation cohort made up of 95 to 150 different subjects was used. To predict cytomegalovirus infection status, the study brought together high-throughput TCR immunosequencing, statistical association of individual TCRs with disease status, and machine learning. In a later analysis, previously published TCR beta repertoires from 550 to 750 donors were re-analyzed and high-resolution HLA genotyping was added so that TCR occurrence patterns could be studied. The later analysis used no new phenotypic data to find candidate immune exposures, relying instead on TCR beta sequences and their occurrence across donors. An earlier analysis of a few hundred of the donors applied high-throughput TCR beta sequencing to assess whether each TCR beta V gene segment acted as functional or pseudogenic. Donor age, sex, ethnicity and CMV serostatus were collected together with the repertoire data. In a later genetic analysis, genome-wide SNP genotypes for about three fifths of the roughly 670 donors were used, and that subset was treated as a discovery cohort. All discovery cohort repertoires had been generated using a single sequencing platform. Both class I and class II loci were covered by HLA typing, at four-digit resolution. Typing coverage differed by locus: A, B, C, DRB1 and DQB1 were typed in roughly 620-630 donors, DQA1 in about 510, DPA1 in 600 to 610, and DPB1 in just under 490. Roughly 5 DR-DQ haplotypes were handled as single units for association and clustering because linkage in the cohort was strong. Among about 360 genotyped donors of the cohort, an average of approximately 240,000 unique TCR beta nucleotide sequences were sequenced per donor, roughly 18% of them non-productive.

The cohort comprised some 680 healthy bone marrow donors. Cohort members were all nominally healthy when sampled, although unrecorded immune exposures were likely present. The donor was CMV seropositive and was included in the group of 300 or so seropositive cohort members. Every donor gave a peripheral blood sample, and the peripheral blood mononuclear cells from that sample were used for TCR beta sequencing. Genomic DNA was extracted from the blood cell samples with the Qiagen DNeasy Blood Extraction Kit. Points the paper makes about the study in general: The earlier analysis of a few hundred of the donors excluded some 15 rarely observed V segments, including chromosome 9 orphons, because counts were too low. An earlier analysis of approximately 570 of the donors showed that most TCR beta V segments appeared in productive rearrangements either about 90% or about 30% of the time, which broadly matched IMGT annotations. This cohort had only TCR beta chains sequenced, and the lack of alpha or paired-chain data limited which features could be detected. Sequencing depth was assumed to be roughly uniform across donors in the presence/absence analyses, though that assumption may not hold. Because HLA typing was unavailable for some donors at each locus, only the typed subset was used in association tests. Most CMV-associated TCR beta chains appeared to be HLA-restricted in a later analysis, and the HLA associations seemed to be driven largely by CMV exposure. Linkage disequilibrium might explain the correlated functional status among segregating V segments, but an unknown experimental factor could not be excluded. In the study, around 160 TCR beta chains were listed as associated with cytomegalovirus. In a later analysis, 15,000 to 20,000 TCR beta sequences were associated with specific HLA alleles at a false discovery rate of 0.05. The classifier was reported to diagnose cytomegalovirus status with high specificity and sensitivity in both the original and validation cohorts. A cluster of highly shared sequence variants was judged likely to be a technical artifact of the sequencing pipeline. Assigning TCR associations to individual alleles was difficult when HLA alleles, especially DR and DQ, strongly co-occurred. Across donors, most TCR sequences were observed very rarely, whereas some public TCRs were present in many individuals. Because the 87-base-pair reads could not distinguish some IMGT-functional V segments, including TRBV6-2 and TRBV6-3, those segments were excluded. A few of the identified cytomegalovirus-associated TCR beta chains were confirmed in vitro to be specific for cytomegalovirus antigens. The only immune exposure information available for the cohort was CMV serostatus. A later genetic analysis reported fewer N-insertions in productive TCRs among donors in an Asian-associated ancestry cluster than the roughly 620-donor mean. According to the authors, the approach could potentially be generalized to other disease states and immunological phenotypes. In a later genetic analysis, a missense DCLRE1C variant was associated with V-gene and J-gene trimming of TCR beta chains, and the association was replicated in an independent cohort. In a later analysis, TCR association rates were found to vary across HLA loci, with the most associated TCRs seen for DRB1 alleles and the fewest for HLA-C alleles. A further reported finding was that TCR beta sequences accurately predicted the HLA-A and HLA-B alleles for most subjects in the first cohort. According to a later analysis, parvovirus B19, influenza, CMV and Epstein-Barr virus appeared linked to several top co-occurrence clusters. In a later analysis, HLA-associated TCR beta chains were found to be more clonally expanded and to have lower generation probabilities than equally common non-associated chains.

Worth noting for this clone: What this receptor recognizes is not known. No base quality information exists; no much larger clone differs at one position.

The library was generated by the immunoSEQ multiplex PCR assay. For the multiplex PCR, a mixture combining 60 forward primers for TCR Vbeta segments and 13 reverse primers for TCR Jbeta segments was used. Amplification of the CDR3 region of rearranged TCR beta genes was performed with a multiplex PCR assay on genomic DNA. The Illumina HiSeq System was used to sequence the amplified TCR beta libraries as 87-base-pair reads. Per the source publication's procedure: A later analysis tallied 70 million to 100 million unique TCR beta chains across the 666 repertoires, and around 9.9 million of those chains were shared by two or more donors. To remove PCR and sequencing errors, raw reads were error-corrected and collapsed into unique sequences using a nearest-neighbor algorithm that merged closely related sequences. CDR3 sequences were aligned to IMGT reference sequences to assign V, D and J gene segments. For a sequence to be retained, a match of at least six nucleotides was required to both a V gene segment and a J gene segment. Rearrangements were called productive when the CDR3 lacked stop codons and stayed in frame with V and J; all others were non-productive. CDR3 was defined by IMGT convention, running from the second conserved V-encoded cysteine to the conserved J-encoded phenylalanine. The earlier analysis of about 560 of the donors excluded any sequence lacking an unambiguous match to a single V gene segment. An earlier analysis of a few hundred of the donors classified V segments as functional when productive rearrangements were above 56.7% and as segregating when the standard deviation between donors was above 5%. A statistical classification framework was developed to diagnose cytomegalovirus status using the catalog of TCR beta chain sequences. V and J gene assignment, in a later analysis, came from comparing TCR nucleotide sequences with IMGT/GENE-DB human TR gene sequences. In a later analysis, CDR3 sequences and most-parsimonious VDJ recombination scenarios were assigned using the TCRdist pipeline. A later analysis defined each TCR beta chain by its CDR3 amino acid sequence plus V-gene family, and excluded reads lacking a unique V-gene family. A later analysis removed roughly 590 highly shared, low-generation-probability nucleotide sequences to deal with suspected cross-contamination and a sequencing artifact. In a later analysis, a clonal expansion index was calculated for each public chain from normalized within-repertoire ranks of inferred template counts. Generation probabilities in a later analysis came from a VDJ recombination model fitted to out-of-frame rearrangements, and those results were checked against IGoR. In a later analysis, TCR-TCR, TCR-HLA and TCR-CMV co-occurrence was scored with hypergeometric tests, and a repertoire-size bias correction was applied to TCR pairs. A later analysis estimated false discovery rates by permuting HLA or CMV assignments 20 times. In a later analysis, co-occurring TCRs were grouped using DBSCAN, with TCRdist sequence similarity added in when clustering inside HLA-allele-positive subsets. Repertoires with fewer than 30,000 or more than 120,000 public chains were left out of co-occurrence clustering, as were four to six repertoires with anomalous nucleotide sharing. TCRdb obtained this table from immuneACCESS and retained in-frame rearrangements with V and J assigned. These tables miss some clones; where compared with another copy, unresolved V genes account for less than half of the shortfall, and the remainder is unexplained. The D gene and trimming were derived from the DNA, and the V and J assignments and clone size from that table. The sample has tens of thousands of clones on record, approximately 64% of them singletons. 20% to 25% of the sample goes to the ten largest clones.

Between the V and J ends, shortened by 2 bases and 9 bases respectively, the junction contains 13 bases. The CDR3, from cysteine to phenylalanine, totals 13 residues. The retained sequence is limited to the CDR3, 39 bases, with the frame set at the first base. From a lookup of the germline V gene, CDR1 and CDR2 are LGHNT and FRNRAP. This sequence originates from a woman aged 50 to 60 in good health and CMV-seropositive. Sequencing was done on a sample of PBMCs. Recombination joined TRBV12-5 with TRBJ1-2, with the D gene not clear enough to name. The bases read TGTGCTAGTGGTTTGACCGGGGTGGGCCGCTACACCTTC. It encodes CASGLTGVGRYTF.